This T cell receptor (beta chain) originates from a study of blood T cell repertoires in COVID-19. Per the original data handling: The authors estimated nucleated cell counts from reference gene primer amplification. Generated by immunoSEQ multiplex PCR, the TCRdb table keeps only in-frame clones and is missing some. V, J and clone size were drawn from that table, and D and trimming were deduced from the DNA. The data show 400,000 to 450,000 clones, with 75% to 90% seen just once and more than 1.4% held by the top ten. Sequences were obtained from peripheral blood. This clonotype was sampled from a woman aged 30 to 39 with active or convalescent COVID-19.

In DNA, the CDR3 is TGTGCCAGCAGTGAGGGGGGAGGGTACATTCAGTACTTC. Translating it yields CASSEGGGYIQYF. This chain links TRBV2 with TRBJ2-4, with 7 bases aligning to TRBD2. Germline CDR1 is SNHLY and CDR2 is FYNNEI. The V gene end was trimmed by 3 bases and the J gene end by 8 bases; junction bases not matched to a gene: 4. CDR3 length: 13 amino acids.